The 27 T cell receptor beta chains reported below all come from one sample, sequenced in a study of blood T cell repertoires in COVID-19. The protocol was immunoSEQ multiplex PCR, while the TCRdb copy is restricted to in-frame clones and leaves out a portion. The data show approximately 230,000 clones, around 88% seen once. Sequencing was performed on peripheral blood. Receptors were obtained from an elderly man with acute or convalescent COVID-19.

V is TRBV6-5 and J is TRBJ2-1; no reliable D call. With 5 bases removed from V and 0 bases from J, the gap between germline ends came to 8 bases. From germline, CDR1 is MNHEY and CDR2 SVGAGI. The CDR3 runs to 14 residues. The CDR3 DNA reads as TGTGCCAGCAGTAACTTACTCTCCTACAATGAGCAGTTCTTC. Translated, it gives CASSNLLSYNEQFF.

The chain carries TRBV6-5 and TRBJ2-2; maybe TRBD2 (6 bases). This CDR3 has 16 amino acids. The germline V gene has CDR1 MNHEY and CDR2 SVGAGI. V gave up 2 bases and J gave up 3 bases, with 13 bases separating them. In DNA, the CDR3 is TGTGCCAGCAGTTACGACGGGAGAGGAGACACCGGGGAGCTGTTTTTT. Its protein product is CASSYDGRGDTGELFF.

The V and J genes are TRBV19 and TRBJ2-7, with TRBD1 matching 9 bases. V shed 8 bases and J 6 bases; nucleotides not matched to a gene: 5. Germline CDR1 is LNHDA and CDR2 is SQIVND (reference sequence). CDR3 length: 12 amino acids. This CDR3 reads CASGDRVGEQYF. CDR3 bases: TGTGCCAGTGGGGACAGGGTTGGCGAGCAGTACTTC.

The chain carries TRBV6-5 and TRBJ2-7; TRBD1 matches at 7 bases. CDR1 and CDR2 from the germline V gene are MNHEY and SVGAGI. After removal of 6 bases from V and 3 bases from J, the junction contained 8 bases not matched to a gene. This CDR3 region has 14 residues. The CDR3 coding sequence is TGTGCCAGCAGGGGGACAGATCCCTTCTACGAGCAGTACTTC. Translating it yields CASRGTDPFYEQYF.

The rearrangement joins TRBV2 to TRBJ2-7, with 8 bases aligning to TRBD1. V lost 10 bases and J lost 2; bases outside the gene matches: 13. Germline-derived CDR1 and CDR2 are SNHLY and FYNNEI. The CDR3 runs to 15 residues. CDR3 DNA: TGTGCCATGGAAACACCGGGACAGGAGACCTACGAGCAGTACTTC. Translated, it gives CAMETPGQETYEQYF. The whole variable domain, remainder taken from reference TRBV2 and TRBJ2-7, is EPEVTQTPSHQVTQMGQEVILRCVPISNHLYFYWYRQILGQKVEFLVSFYNNEISEKSEIFDDQFSVERPDGSNFTLKIRSTKLEDSAMYFCAMETPGQETYEQYFGPGTRLTVT.

The chain carries TRBV5-1 and TRBJ2-1; the D is unclear. This CDR3 is built from 15 residues. The V end lost 0 bases, the J end lost 6 bases, and 13 bases lay between the germline ends. The germline V gene encodes CDR1 SGHRS and CDR2 YFSETQ. The CDR3 DNA reads TGCGCCAGCAGCTTGGCCGTACTACCAGTCAATGAGCAGTTCTTC. It is translated as CASSLAVLPVNEQFF.

The chain combines TRBV6-8 with TRBJ2-5; perhaps TRBD2 as D (5 bases). Germline V gives CDR1 MNHGY, CDR2 SAAAGT. V lost 5 bases and J 5 bases, leaving 12 bases between the germline ends. There are 13 residues in the CDR3. The CDR3 DNA is TGTGCCAGCAGTGGCGACGGCGGGGAGACCCAGTACTTC. Translation: CASSGDGGETQYF.

The chain combines TRBV9 with TRBJ2-2; 9 nucleotides line up with TRBD2. The CDR3 has 17 residues. Germline CDR1 reads SGDLS; CDR2 reads YYNGEE. J lost 4 bases, V lost 0 bases, and 7 bases had no gene match. CDR3 amino acids: CASSVASGALGTGELFF. DNA of the CDR3: TGTGCCAGCAGCGTAGCTAGCGGGGCCTTGGGCACCGGGGAGCTGTTTTTT. Using reference TRBV9 and TRBJ2-2 for the parts outside the CDR3, the full variable domain is DSGVTQTPKHLITATGQRVTLRCSPRSGDLSVYWYQQSLDQGLQFLIQYYNGEERAKGNILERFSAQQFPDLHSELNLSSLELGDSALYFCASSVASGALGTGELFFGEGSRLTVL.

The chain recombines TRBV10-3 with TRBJ2-3; 7 bases fit TRBD2. V lost 2 bases, J lost 1 base, and 3 bases stayed unmatched. The CDR3 is 15 residues long. Germline values: CDR1 ENHRY, CDR2 SYGVKD. The CDR3 protein is CAISEGGEGTDTQYF. In DNA, the CDR3 is TGTGCCATCAGTGAGGGGGGGGAGGGCACAGATACGCAGTATTTT.

The chain couples TRBV5-1 to TRBJ2-2; 7 nucleotides line up with TRBD1. CDR1 and CDR2 (germline): SGHRS, YFSETQ. J was trimmed by 4 bases and V by 4 bases; bases with no gene match: 7. This CDR3 is built from 15 residues. In DNA, the CDR3 is TGCGCCAGCAGCGGGGACAGCGAAACCACCGGGGAGCTGTTTTTT. Amino acid sequence: CASSGDSETTGELFF.

CDR3 in amino acids: CASSLKAGKTDTQYF. The CDR3 region has the DNA TGTGCCAGCAGCCTCAAGGCAGGGAAAACAGATACGCAGTATTTT. The chain is built from TRBV13 and TRBJ2-3; TRBD1 might be the D (5 bases). The CDR3 has 15 residues. The V end was cut by 5 bases, the J end by 3 bases, with 15 bases between. Germline CDR1 PRHDT, CDR2 FYEKMQ (reference sequence).

This chain uses TRBV4-2 with TRBJ1-6, with D unclear. The CDR3 sequence is 16 residues long. V was trimmed by 0 bases and J by 10 bases, leaving 16 bases between them. Germline V gene sequence: CDR1 LGHNA, CDR2 YNFKEQ. The CDR3 region has the DNA TGTGCCAGCAGCCAAGATCGAATGGGCGCGGGCTCACCCCTCCACTTT. Its protein is CASSQDRMGAGSPLHF.

The V call is TRBV6-5, the J call TRBJ2-7; TRBD1 agrees at 8 bases. V was clipped by 4 bases and J by 2 bases; unmatched bases: 10. The CDR3 is 16 residues long. Germline V gene data show CDR1 as MNHEY and CDR2 as SVGAGI. The CDR3 DNA sequence: TGTGCCAGCAGTTCCCCGGACAGGGACGGGGCCTACGAGCAGTACTTC. This sequence encodes CASSSPDRDGAYEQYF.

V and J are TRBV30 and TRBJ2-5; 10 positions match TRBD1. The CDR3 totals 15 residues. Germline V gene lookup returns CDR1 GTSNPN and CDR2 SVGIG (reference sequence). Unmatched junction bases numbered 9, after V lost 3 bases and J lost 5 bases. CDR3 bases: TGTGCCTGGAGCCCTGACAGGGGGCGCGGGGAGACCCAGTACTTC. It specifies CAWSPDRGRGETQYF.

The rearrangement links TRBV29-1 to TRBJ1-1, with a tentative D call TRBD1 (5 bases). With 2 bases removed from V and 8 bases from J, the gap between germline ends came to 12 bases. Germline CDR1 and CDR2: SQVTM and ANQGSEA. CDR3 length: 12 amino acids. In DNA, the CDR3 is TGCAGCGTTGAAACGGGGGGGACCGAAGCTTTCTTT. Its translation is CSVETGGTEAFF.

The rearrangement joins TRBV18 to TRBJ1-1; weak D call: TRBD1 (5 bases). Germline CDR1 and CDR2: KGHSH and LQKENI. The V end lost 6 bases, the J end lost 0 bases, and 14 bases lay between the germline ends. The CDR3 sequence is 15 residues long. Written as DNA, the CDR3 is TGTGCCAGCTCTCCGTCAGGGCGGATGAACACTGAAGCTTTCTTT. Amino acid sequence: CASSPSGRMNTEAFF.

This clone was seen a single time. The gene calls are TRBV6-5 and TRBJ2-2; TRBD2 agrees at 10 bases. Germline V CDR1 and CDR2: MNHEY, SVGAGI. After removal of 5 bases from V and 7 bases from J, the junction contained 4 bases not matched to a gene. The CDR3 consists of 14 residues. The DNA of the CDR3 is TGTGCCAGCAGTAAGCAGCGGGAGGGCGGGGAGCTGTTTTTT. It encodes CASSKQREGGELFF.

This clone was counted only a few times. The genes are TRBV3-1 (or the pseudogene TRBV3-2) and TRBJ2-5; 7 positions agree with TRBD2. Germline loops: CDR1 LGHDT, CDR2 YNNKEL (reference sequence). With V trimmed by 2 bases and J by 2 bases, 11 bases remained unmatched. CDR3 size: 17 residues. The CDR3 is CASSQLRASGMQETQYF. CDR3 bases: TGTGCCAGCAGCCAATTGCGGGCTAGCGGTATGCAAGAGACCCAGTACTTC.

This clone was seen just once. The chain joins TRBV2 to TRBJ2-5; a weak D match, TRBD2 (6 bases). CDR3 size: 15 residues. Germline CDR1 is SNHLY and CDR2 is FYNNEI. V lost 2 bases and J lost 7, with 17 bases in between. CDR3 DNA: TGTGCCAGCAGTGAACCGGGACTCTCACTCGTGACCCAGTACTTC. Protein: CASSEPGLSLVTQYF. The full variable domain, with the rest looked up from reference TRBV2 and TRBJ2-5, is EPEVTQTPSHQVTQMGQEVILRCVPISNHLYFYWYRQILGQKVEFLVSFYNNEISEKSEIFDDQFSVERPDGSNFTLKIRSTKLEDSAMYFCASSEPGLSLVTQYFGPGTRLLVL.

This clone appeared a few times. The chain joins TRBV7-9 to TRBJ1-1; 8 nucleotides agree with TRBD1. This CDR3 contains 13 residues. J gave up 8 bases and V 5 bases, and 7 bases lay outside the gene matches. Germline V CDR1 and CDR2: SEHNR, FQNEAQ (reference sequence). The DNA of the CDR3 is TGTGCCAGCAGCCTCAAGACAGGGGTCGAAGCTTTCTTT. Protein product: CASSLKTGVEAFF.

The J gene is TRBJ2-2, the V gene TRBV7-8, with TRBD2 matching over 12 bases. CDR3 size: 17 residues. V shed 5 bases and J 3 bases; nucleotides not matched to a gene: 7. The germline CDR1 and CDR2 sequences are SGHVS and FQNEAQ. The CDR3: CASSARLAGDHTGELFF. The CDR3 DNA sequence: TGTGCCAGCAGCGCGAGACTAGCGGGAGACCACACCGGGGAGCTGTTTTTT.

This CDR3 is CASSQTAGTSLGETQYF. The CDR3 region has the DNA TGCGCCAGCAGCCAGACAGCCGGGACTAGCCTTGGGGAGACCCAGTACTTC. This chain connects TRBV4-1 to TRBJ2-5; 9 nucleotides line up with TRBD2. V was pared by 3 bases and J by 5 bases, with 13 bases of the junction left unmatched. Germline assignment: CDR1 MGHRA and CDR2 YSYEKL. The CDR3 runs 17 residues.

The chain recombines TRBV7-6 with TRBJ2-5, with TRBD1 as a possible D gene (5 bases). This CDR3 is 15 amino acids long. V was cut by 0 bases and J by 1 base, with 9 bases left in between. The germline gives CDR1 SGHVS, CDR2 FNYEAQ. This CDR3 reads CASSLALQGQETQYF. The CDR3 nucleotides are TGTGCCAGCAGCTTAGCTCTGCAGGGCCAAGAGACCCAGTACTTC.

The chain has TRBV2 and TRBJ1-2; 9 bases agree with TRBD1. Germline V gene lookup returns CDR1 SNHLY and CDR2 FYNNEI. V lost 8 bases to trimming and J lost 9 bases; unmatched junction nucleotides: 10. The CDR3 is made up of 13 amino acids. The CDR3 region is CASLTGGAGSYTF. CDR3 nucleotide sequence: TGTGCCAGCCTAACAGGGGGCGCCGGTAGCTACACCTTC.

This clone has only a few counts. The chain has TRBV28 and TRBJ1-3, with a possible D match to TRBD1 (5 bases). The CDR3 runs to 16 residues. V dropped 4 bases and J dropped 1 base, with 14 bases sitting between them. CDR1 and CDR2 from the germline V gene are MDHEN and SYDVKM. As DNA, the CDR3 is TGTGCCAGCAGTTACCTCAGGGACTCGTCTGGAAACACCATATATTTT. This codes for CASSYLRDSSGNTIYF.

The chain carries TRBV3-1 (or the pseudogene TRBV3-2) and TRBJ2-3; no clear D. The CDR3 is made up of 14 amino acids. Germline V CDR1 and CDR2: LGHDT, YNNKEL (reference sequence). Trimming took off 0 bases at V and 8 bases at J, with 12 bases between the two ends. This chain's CDR3 is CASSQERASSTQYF. CDR3 coding DNA: TGTGCCAGCAGCCAAGAGAGAGCTTCAAGTACGCAGTATTTT.

This rearrangement joins TRBV2 to TRBJ1-5; 7 bases line up with TRBD1. Looked up from germline, CDR1 is SNHLY and CDR2 is FYNNEI. The CDR3 runs to 13 residues. V was pared by 2 bases and J by 6 bases, with 1 base of the junction left unmatched. In DNA form, the CDR3 reads TGTGCCAGCAGTGAAAGGGGGCCTCAGCCCCAGCATTTT. Amino acid sequence: CASSERGPQPQHF.